This note documents a single T cell receptor (beta chain) sequence. What it binds is unknown. In the PCR, 60 Vbeta and 13 Jbeta primers were used. The method was immunoSEQ multiplex PCR; TCRdb's version includes in-frame clones alone and lacks a portion of them. The sample lists 150,000 to 200,000 clones, roughly four fifths occurring once. This sample is drawn from a study of cytomegalovirus exposure and HLA in healthy donors. Points from the study as a whole: Most sequenced TCRs were rare (though some public TCRs occurred in many donors). The HLA-A and HLA-B alleles of most subjects were reportedly predicted accurately from TCR beta sequences.

This clonotype was obtained from a woman between 18 and 29 years old in good health and CMV-seronegative. The material sequenced was PBMCs.

Written as DNA, the CDR3 is TGTGCCAGCAGCTTAGGCAGAAACACTGAAGCTTTCTTT. This codes for CASSLGRNTEAFF. V usage is TRBV7-2 and J usage is TRBJ1-1, with D unresolved. The CDR3 contains 13 residues. V was shortened by 1 base and J by 2 bases, with 5 bases between the two germline ends. CDR1 is SGHTA and CDR2 is FQGNSA in the germline V gene.